This T cell receptor beta chain was profiled in a study of T cell changes during pregnancy in multiple sclerosis (dated by TCRdb to the late 2010s). Broadly, across the study: The study examined how the T cell repertoire changed over the course of pregnancy in women with multiple sclerosis.

The cysteine opens and the phenylalanine closes a CDR3 of 13 amino acids. Just CDR3 DNA is preserved here, 39 bases in frame from base 1. V and J are truncated by 7 bases and 4 bases respectively, leaving an intervening sequence of 11 bases. Taken from the germline V gene, the CDR1 and CDR2 loops are SNHLY and FYNNEI. Concerning this clone itself: This clone's antigen is unknown. No much larger clone is present one base from it, and per-base qualities are unavailable.

The library was made by the immunoSEQ multiplex PCR assay. TCRdb limited this immuneACCESS table to in-frame rearrangements with V and J called. A share of clones is missing; checked studies link under half to unresolved V genes, and the rest is unexplained. In this sample the table shows around 61,000 clones, around nine tenths of which occur a single time. The ten largest clones capture less than 1.5% of the sample. The chain couples TRBV2 to TRBJ2-1; TRBD1 is perhaps the D gene, given 6 matching bases. This TCR was recovered from a female donor in good health, enrolled as a control in a pregnancy study. This sample comprised peripheral blood, obtained in the third trimester of pregnancy. The nucleotide sequence reads TGTGCCAGCACTCCCGGACAGTACAATGAGCAGTTCTTC. Translated, this is CASTPGQYNEQFF.